This T cell receptor beta chain was sequenced for a study of shared clonotypes between healthy human individuals. Study overall: The people who gave samples were two women and a few men aged 18 to 49.

Assay execution proceeded at the deep level. TCRdb keeps only in-frame clones here, not all; method: immunoSEQ multiplex PCR. The table lists approximately 500,000 clones, about 78% of them singletons. This clone showed up just a few times. Sequencing input: PBMCs. The clonotype comes from a woman aged 40 to 50 in good health. Some clones in this sample may be carry-over from other donors' samples.

This chain's CDR3 is CASSPLSGRETQYF. The CDR3 DNA reads as TGTGCCAGCAGCCCCCTATCCGGCCGAGAGACCCAGTACTTC. The chain is built from TRBV7-8 and TRBJ2-5; D not resolved. Trimming took 5 bases from V and 4 from J, leaving 14 bases between them. The CDR3 loop spans 14 amino acids. CDR1 is SGHVS and CDR2 is FQNEAQ in the germline V gene. The full variable domain, its missing parts supplied by reference TRBV7-8 and TRBJ2-5, is GAGVSQSPRYKVAKRGQDVALRCDPISGHVSLFWYQQALGQGPEFLTYFQNEAQLDKSGLPSDRFFAERPEGSVSTLKIQRTQQEDSAVYLCASSPLSGRETQYFGPGTRLLVL.